Below are 11 T cell receptor beta chains sequenced from a single sample in a study of tumor and adjacent non-tumor tissue in lung cancer. A modified ARM-PCR protocol with three rounds of nested PCR amplified TCRbeta. TCRdb fed the multiplex PCR reads into MiXCR, producing one record per CDR3 protein. This sample carries about 81,000 distinct CDR3 sequences, just under 75% of them seen once, and the ten largest clones take 8.5% to 10%. No cell sorting was done before RNA was extracted from the tissue. Sequencing was done on a sample of lung tumor tissue. The receptors were gathered from a woman between 40 and 55 years old with non-small cell lung cancer.

This chain connects TRBV29-1 to TRBJ2-1, with D maybe TRBD2 (5 bases). The length of the CDR3 is 13 residues. The germline CDR1 and CDR2 sequences are SQVTM and ANQGSEA. With 5 bases removed from V and 11 bases from J, the gap between germline ends came to 19 bases. CDR3 sequence: CSVSRASPGKQFF. CDR3 DNA sequence: TGCAGCGTTTCCCGGGCTAGCCCGGGTAAGCAGTTCTTC.

This rearrangement joins TRBV20-1 to TRBJ2-5, with D perhaps TRBD1 (5 bases). V dropped 6 bases and J dropped 5 bases, with 22 bases sitting between them. The CDR3 length is 15 residues. Germline assignment: CDR1 DFQATT and CDR2 SNEGSKA (reference sequence). The CDR3 loop is CSAHGPQGIGETQYF. In DNA, the CDR3 is TGCAGTGCCCATGGGCCGCAGGGCATAGGCGAGACCCAGTACTTC.

The V gene is TRBV7-3, the J gene TRBJ1-5; D unclear. V gave up 5 bases and J gave up 9 bases, with 26 bases separating them. CDR3 length: 17 residues. Germline V lookup: CDR1 SGHTA, CDR2 FQGTGA. The CDR3 DNA is TGTGCCAGCAGCCCTACACTAAGCCCAACCCTCCTTACGCCCCAGCATTTT. Residues: CASSPTLSPTLLTPQHF.

This clonotype has only one observation. Lacking the conserved final phenylalanine or tryptophan, this CDR3 likely reflects a read error. The V gene is TRBV24-1, the J gene TRBJ2-5; D is undetermined. The CDR3 has 13 residues. Trimming took off 6 bases at V and 5 bases at J, with 12 bases between the two ends. Germline CDR1 KGHDR, CDR2 SFDVKD. The CDR3 sequence is CATSKMMDETQYI. The CDR3 region has the DNA TGTGCCACCAGTAAGATGATGGACGAGACCCAGTACATC.

This clonotype is categorized as medium-sized. The chain employs TRBV4-2 and TRBJ1-3; 7 nucleotides agree with TRBD1. CDR1 and CDR2 (germline): LGHNA, YNFKEQ. J lost 5 bases, V lost 4 bases, and 11 bases had no gene match. This CDR3 has 16 residues. CDR3: CASSPQQGDRRNTIYF. The CDR3 bases are TGTGCCAGCAGCCCGCAGCAGGGGGATAGAAGAAACACCATATATTTT.

To note about this clonotype: This is likely a read error, given that the CDR3 carries no conserved phenylalanine or tryptophan at its end. The chain combines TRBV6-2 or TRBV6-3 with TRBJ1-1; D remains ambiguous. Germline lookup yields CDR1 MNHEY and CDR2 SVGEGT. The CDR3 consists of 14 residues. In DNA, the CDR3 is TGTGCCAGCAGTCCATCGATCGTGAACACTAAAGCTTTCTCT. Translated, it gives CASSPSIVNTKAFS.

On this clonotype itself: A read error may explain this, as a much larger clone is one base away. The genes are TRBV28 and TRBJ2-7; D perhaps matches TRBD2 (6 bases). This CDR3 has 12 amino acids. The germline gives CDR1 MDHEN, CDR2 SYDVKM. V was cut by 4 bases and J by 8 bases, with 12 bases left in between. The CDR3 nucleotides are TGTGCCAGCAGTTCCCCCCGGGGGAAGCAGTACTTC. Protein product: CASSSPRGKQYF.

Remarks on this clonotype: A junction boundary mismatches the germline segment, possibly from a read error. This chain connects TRBV11-2 to TRBJ2-7, with 8 nucleotides matching TRBD2. The CDR3 runs 16 residues. Germline CDR1 is SGHAT and CDR2 is FQNNGV. CDR3 protein: CASSLGLVGDHYEHYF. In DNA form, the CDR3 reads TGTGCCAGTAGCTTGGGACTAGTGGGAGATCATTACGAGCATTACTTC.

A note on this clonotype: The junction departs from germline at one end; a sequencing error may be responsible. This sequence joins TRBV11-2 and TRBJ2-2; 7 bases are shared with TRBD1. Per germline, CDR1 SGHAT and CDR2 FQNNGV. CDR3 length: 14 residues. Here the CDR3 DNA reads TGTGCCGGCAGCCCACGACAGGGATTAGGGGAGCTGTTTTTT. It codes for CAGSPRQGLGELFF.

The chain links TRBV11-2 to TRBJ2-4, with a possible D match to TRBD2 (5 bases). With 5 bases removed from V and 5 bases from J, the gap between germline ends came to 13 bases. CDR3 length equals 14 residues. Germline values: CDR1 SGHAT, CDR2 FQNNGV. The CDR3 loop reads CASSKTGIENIQYF. CDR3 coding DNA: TGTGCCAGCAGCAAAACCGGGATAGAAAACATTCAGTACTTC.

The rearrangement joins TRBV12-3 or TRBV12-4 to TRBJ2-7, with 7 bases aligning to TRBD2. V lost 6 bases and J lost 0; bases outside the gene matches: 14. CDR3 length equals 17 residues. The CDR3 sequence: CASSSISGTIASYEQYF. CDR3 nucleotide sequence: TGTGCCAGCAGCTCTATCTCCGGGACTATCGCCTCCTACGAGCAGTACTTC.